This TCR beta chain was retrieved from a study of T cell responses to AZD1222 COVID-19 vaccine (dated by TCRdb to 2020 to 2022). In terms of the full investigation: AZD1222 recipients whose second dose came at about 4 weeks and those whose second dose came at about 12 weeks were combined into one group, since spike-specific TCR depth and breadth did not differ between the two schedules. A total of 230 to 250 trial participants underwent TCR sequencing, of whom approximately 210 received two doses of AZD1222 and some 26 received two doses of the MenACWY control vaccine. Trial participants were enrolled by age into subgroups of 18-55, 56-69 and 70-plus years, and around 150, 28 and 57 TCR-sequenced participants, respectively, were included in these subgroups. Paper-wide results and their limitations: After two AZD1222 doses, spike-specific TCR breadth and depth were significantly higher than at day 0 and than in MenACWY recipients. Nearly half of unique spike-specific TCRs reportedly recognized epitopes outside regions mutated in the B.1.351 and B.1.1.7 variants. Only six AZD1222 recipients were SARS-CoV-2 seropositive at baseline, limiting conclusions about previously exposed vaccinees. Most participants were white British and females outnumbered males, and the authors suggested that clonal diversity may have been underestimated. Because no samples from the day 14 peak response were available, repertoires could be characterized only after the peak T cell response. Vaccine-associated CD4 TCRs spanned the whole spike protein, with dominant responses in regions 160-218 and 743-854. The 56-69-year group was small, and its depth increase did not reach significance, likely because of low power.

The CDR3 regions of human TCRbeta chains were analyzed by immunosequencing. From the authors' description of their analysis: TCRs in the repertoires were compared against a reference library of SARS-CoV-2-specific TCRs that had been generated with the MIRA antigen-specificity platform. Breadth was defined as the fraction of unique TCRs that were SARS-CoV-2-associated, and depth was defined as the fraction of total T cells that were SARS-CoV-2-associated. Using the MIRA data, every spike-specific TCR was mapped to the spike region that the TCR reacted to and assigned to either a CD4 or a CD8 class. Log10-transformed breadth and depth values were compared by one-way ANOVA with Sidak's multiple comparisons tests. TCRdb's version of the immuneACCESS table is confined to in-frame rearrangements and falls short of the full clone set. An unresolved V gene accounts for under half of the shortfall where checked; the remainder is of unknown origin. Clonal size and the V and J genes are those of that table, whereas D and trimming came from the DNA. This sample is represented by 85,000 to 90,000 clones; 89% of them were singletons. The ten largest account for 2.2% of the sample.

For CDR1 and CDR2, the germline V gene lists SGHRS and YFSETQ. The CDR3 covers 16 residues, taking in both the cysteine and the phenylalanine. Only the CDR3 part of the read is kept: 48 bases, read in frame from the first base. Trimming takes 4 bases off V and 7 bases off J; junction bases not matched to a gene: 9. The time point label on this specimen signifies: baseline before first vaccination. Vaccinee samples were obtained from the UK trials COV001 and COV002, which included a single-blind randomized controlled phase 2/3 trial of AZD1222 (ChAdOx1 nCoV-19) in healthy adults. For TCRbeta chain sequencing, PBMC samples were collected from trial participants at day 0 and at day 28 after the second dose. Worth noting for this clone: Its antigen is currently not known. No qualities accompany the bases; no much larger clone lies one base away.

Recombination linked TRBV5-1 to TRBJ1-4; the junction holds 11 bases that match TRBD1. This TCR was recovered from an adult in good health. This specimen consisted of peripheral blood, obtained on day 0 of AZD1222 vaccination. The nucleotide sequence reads TGCGCCAGCAGCCTCAACGGACAGGGGGCTATTGAAAAACTGTTTTTT. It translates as CASSLNGQGAIEKLFF.